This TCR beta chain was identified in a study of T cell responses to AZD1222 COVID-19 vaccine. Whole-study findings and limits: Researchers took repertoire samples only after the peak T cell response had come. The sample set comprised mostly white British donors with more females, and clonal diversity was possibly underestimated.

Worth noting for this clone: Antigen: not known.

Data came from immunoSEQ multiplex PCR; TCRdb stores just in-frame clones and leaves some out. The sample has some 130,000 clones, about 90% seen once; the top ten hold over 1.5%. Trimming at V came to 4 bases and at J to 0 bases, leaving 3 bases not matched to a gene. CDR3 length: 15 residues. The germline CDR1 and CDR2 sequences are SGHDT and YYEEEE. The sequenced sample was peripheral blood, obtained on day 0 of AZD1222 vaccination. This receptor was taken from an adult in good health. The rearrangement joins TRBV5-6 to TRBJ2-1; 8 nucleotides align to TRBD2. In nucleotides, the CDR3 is TGTGCCAGCAGCGCCGGGACTAGCTCCTACAATGAGCAGTTCTTC. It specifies CASSAGTSSYNEQFF.